This is a list of T cell receptor beta chains from one sample in a study of blood T cell repertoires in COVID-19. Assay used: immunoSEQ multiplex PCR; TCRdb lists only in-frame clones, some missing. The sample comprises about 410,000 clones, 89% of which are singletons, and roughly 1.4% rests with the top ten. The specimen sequenced was peripheral blood. The receptors shown here come from a woman in her thirties or forties with COVID-19, enrolled during active disease. Each CDR3 is given with its conserved first and last residue. The order of the fields is V gene, clone size, D gene, J gene, CDR3 DNA, CDR3 protein. A D gene is named only where the DNA matches it firmly. Part of the rows lack a size; the others show once, few, many or a class for expanded clones.

TRBV5-1,few,TRBD1,TRBJ2-7,TGCGCCAGCAGCTCCGGACAGGGGGCAGGTGGTGAGCAGTACTTC,CASSSGQGAGGEQYF
TRBV5-1,-,-,TRBJ2-7,TGCGCCAGCAGCTTGGGCGGGACTTCCACCTACGAGCAGTACTTC,CASSLGGTSTYEQYF
TRBV18,few,TRBD1,TRBJ2-7,TGTGCCAGCTCACCGCCTATGGACAGGCGATACGAGCAGTACTTC,CASSPPMDRRYEQYF
TRBV9,-,TRBD2,TRBJ2-1,TGTGCCAGCAGCGTATTTTGGCTAGCGGGTTACAATGAGCAGTTCTTC,CASSVFWLAGYNEQFF
TRBV5-4,-,-,TRBJ2-1,TGTGCCAGTCTCGGTCTCTACAATGAGCAGTTCTTC,CASLGLYNEQFF
TRBV9,-,TRBD2,TRBJ2-3,TGTGCCAGCACCACCGGACTAGCGGGAGGAGATACGCAGTATTTT,CASTTGLAGGDTQYF
TRBV9,few,-,TRBJ1-6,TGTGCCAGCAGCTCTTCGACGGGAAAAAATTCACCCCTCCACTTT,CASSSSTGKNSPLHF
TRBV24-1,-,-,TRBJ1-2,TGTGCCACCTCGATGGCAGACTATGGCTACACCTTC,CATSMADYGYTF
TRBV19,-,TRBD2,TRBJ2-1,TGTGCCAGTAGTACTTCTCCCCCAGGGAGGGCCAGCTCCTACAATGAGCAGTTCTTC,CASSTSPPGRASSYNEQFF
TRBV7-3,once,-,TRBJ2-3,TGTGCCAGCAGCTTACAGGGTGGTGATACGCAGTATTTT,CASSLQGGDTQYF
TRBV5-6,-,TRBD1,TRBJ1-5,TGTGCCAGCAGCTTTATGACAGGGCTTCAGCCCCAGCATTTT,CASSFMTGLQPQHF
TRBV29-1,-,TRBD1,TRBJ1-5,TGCAGCGTCCGGGACAGGGATCAGCCCCAGCATTTT,CSVRDRDQPQHF
TRBV19,-,TRBD1,TRBJ2-7,TGTGCCAGTGCAAATACAGGGGTTTTTTATAACGAGCAGTACTTC,CASANTGVFYNEQYF
TRBV12-5,-,TRBD1,TRBJ1-6,TGTGCTAGTGGTCGAGACAGGGGCACCCTCCACTTT,CASGRDRGTLHF
TRBV18,-,TRBD1,TRBJ1-1,TGTGCCAGCTCACCTGACAGGGAAACTGAAGCTTTCTTT,CASSPDRETEAFF
TRBV19,-,TRBD1,TRBJ1-1,TGTGCCAGTAGTATAGGAAGACCAAATGAGGACAGGGTGGCTGAAGCTTTCTTT,CASSIGRPNEDRVAEAFF
TRBV7-9,-,-,TRBJ2-4,TGTGCCAGCAGCTTTGGGGGCGACATTCAGTACTTC,CASSFGGDIQYF
TRBV28,-,TRBD1,TRBJ1-2,TGTGCCAGCAGCCTTGCCCCTTCCGGGACAGGGAACGGCTACACCTTC,CASSLAPSGTGNGYTF
TRBV5-5,-,TRBD1,TRBJ1-2,TGTGCCAGCAGCTCCGGGACAGGGGATCCCGAACTATATGGCTACACCTTC,CASSSGTGDPELYGYTF
TRBV24-1,-,-,TRBJ2-3,TGTGCCACCAGTTCGGCAGATACGCAGTATTTT,CATSSADTQYF
TRBV3-1/TRBV3-2,-,-,TRBJ2-3,TGTGCCAGCAGCCAAGATCCGAGGCTAGAGAAGATCGAGGGCACGCAGTATTTT,CASSQDPRLEKIEGTQYF
TRBV27,-,TRBD2,TRBJ2-7,TGTGCCAGCAGTTACCCCTCTGTTAAGCGGGGCGAGCAGTACTTC,CASSYPSVKRGEQYF
TRBV29-1,-,-,TRBJ1-1,TGCAGCGTTGGCAGCGTTGGGAACACTGAAGCTTTCTTT,CSVGSVGNTEAFF
TRBV19,-,-,TRBJ1-6,TGTGCCAGTCTTGGGAGCTCCTATAATTCACCCCTCCACTTT,CASLGSSYNSPLHF
TRBV2,-,-,TRBJ2-7,TGTGCCAGCAGTGAGGCCGGGGTCACCCTCTACGAGCAGTACTTC,CASSEAGVTLYEQYF
TRBV2,-,-,TRBJ1-5,TGTGCCAGCAGTGAGCGGGGGGCATATCAGCCCCAGCATTTT,CASSERGAYQPQHF
TRBV9,-,-,TRBJ2-2,TGTGCCAGCAGCAGGAGCAGATCCTACACCGGGGAGCTGTTTTTT,CASSRSRSYTGELFF
TRBV11-1,-,TRBD1,TRBJ1-1,TGTGCCAGCAGCTTTGGGCAGGGGGCACCGAACACTGAAGCTTTCTTT,CASSFGQGAPNTEAFF
TRBV7-9,-,-,TRBJ1-2,TGTGCCAGCAGCAAACGGGACTCCTTAAACTATGGCTACACCTTC,CASSKRDSLNYGYTF
TRBV7-6,-,-,TRBJ1-4,TGTGCCAGCAGCTCCCGCCCAGGGGTTGGAGAAAAACTGTTTTTT,CASSSRPGVGEKLFF
TRBV6-5,-,-,TRBJ1-1,TGTGCCAGCAGTTCTGCGAGGACAGTTCAGGGCACTGAAGCTTTCTTT,CASSSARTVQGTEAFF
TRBV6-4,-,-,TRBJ1-1,TGTGCCAGCAGTCAGGGGCGAGGAACTGAAGCTTTCTTT,CASSQGRGTEAFF
TRBV19,few,TRBD1,TRBJ1-2,TGTGCCAGTAGTAGACCGAGGGACAGGGGGTTTGGCTACACCTTC,CASSRPRDRGFGYTF
TRBV3-1/TRBV3-2,-,-,TRBJ2-7,TGTGCCAGCAGCCAAGTGGAGGGGTTCAAGCAGTACTTC,CASSQVEGFKQYF
TRBV3-1/TRBV3-2,-,-,TRBJ2-7,TGTGCCAGCAGCCCACGGACACTCTCCGAGCAGTACTTC,CASSPRTLSEQYF
TRBV28,-,-,TRBJ2-5,TGTGCCAGCAGTTTCGGACAGCAGGGCCAGTACTTC,CASSFGQQGQYF
TRBV20-1,-,-,TRBJ2-1,TGCAGTGCTAGTCGCGCGGGGCCCTACAATGAGCAGTTCTTC,CSASRAGPYNEQFF
TRBV4-2,-,TRBD2,TRBJ2-7,TGTGCCAGCAGCCGGGGACTAGAATACTACGAGCAGTACTTC,CASSRGLEYYEQYF
TRBV4-1,-,-,TRBJ2-3,TGCGCCAGCAGCCTCAGACTCCAGCAAGATACGCAGTATTTT,CASSLRLQQDTQYF
TRBV27,-,TRBD2,TRBJ2-2,TGTGCCAGCAGTTTACGTTGGACTAGCGGGAGGAAAGGCACCGGGGAGCTGTTTTTT,CASSLRWTSGRKGTGELFF
TRBV7-9,-,TRBD1,TRBJ2-1,TGTGCCATATCGACAGGGGTCAATGAGCAGTTCTTC,CAISTGVNEQFF
TRBV7-2,-,-,TRBJ1-1,TGTGCCAGCAGCTTCGGACGGGGCACTGAAGCTTTCTTT,CASSFGRGTEAFF